These 29 T cell receptor beta chains were sequenced from one sample in a study of T-cell memory formation after mild COVID-19. TCRdb fed the 5' RACE reads into MiXCR, producing one record per CDR3 protein. This sample has 450,000 or so distinct CDR3 sequences, with nearly 25% found just once. Input material: PBMCs or a T cell subset sorted from them (not recorded which). These receptors came from an adult woman who had mild COVID-19 (a few samples of this study predate the infection). Cell type and time point are not known.

The chain carries TRBV5-1 and TRBJ2-1; the D call may be TRBD1 or TRBD2 (6 bases each). In germline, CDR1 is SGHRS, CDR2 YFSETQ. CDR3 length equals 15 residues. Trimming shortened V by 1 base and J by 8 bases, and 16 bases separated the two germline ends. The CDR3 DNA follows: TGCGCCAGCAGCTTGCTGATCGGGGGCGTCGATGAGCAGTTCTTC. It encodes CASSLLIGGVDEQFF. Filled out from reference TRBV5-1 and TRBJ2-1, the complete variable domain reads KAGVTQTPRYLIKTRGQQVTLSCSPISGHRSVSWYQQTPGQGLQFLFEYFSETQRNKGNFPGRFSGRQFSNSRSEMNVSTLELGDSALYLCASSLLIGGVDEQFFGPGTRLTVL.

The chain is built from TRBV7-8 and TRBJ2-2; perhaps TRBD2 as D (5 bases). The germline CDR1 and CDR2 sequences are SGHVS and FQNEAQ. V gave up 1 base and J gave up 1 base, with 10 bases separating them. The CDR3 extends over 16 amino acids. The CDR3 DNA sequence: TGTGCCAGCAGCTTAGTAGCCAGCGGGAACACCGGGGAGCTGTTTTTT. Translation: CASSLVASGNTGELFF. Supplemented by reference TRBV7-8 and TRBJ2-2, the full variable domain reads GAGVSQSPRYKVAKRGQDVALRCDPISGHVSLFWYQQALGQGPEFLTYFQNEAQLDKSGLPSDRFFAERPEGSVSTLKIQRTQQEDSAVYLCASSLVASGNTGELFFGEGSRLTVL.

This chain links TRBV20-1 with TRBJ2-7; 7 bases agree with TRBD2. V gave up 0 bases and J gave up 6 bases; unmatched junction bases: 8. Germline V lookup: CDR1 DFQATT, CDR2 SNEGSKA (reference sequence). There are 14 residues in the CDR3. This CDR3 reads CSAREGREYSEQYF. CDR3 sequence (DNA): TGCAGTGCTAGAGAGGGGCGGGAGTACTCCGAGCAGTACTTC.

On this clonotype: One end of the junction does not line up with germline, which may come from a read error. The chain combines TRBV6-6 with TRBJ2-5; TRBD1 matches 7 bases. CDR3 length equals 12 residues. The germline gives CDR1 MNHNY, CDR2 SVGAGI (reference sequence). The CDR3 DNA reads as TGTGCCAGCAGTCCCACAGGGGATGGGTCCCGCTTC. It translates to CASSPTGDGSRF.

This clonotype was seen just once. The chain uses TRBV7-2 and TRBJ2-1; a weak D match, TRBD2 (5 bases). This CDR3 is 16 amino acids long. In germline, CDR1 is SGHTA, CDR2 FQGNSA. Trimming took off 4 bases at V and 7 bases at J, with 20 bases between the two ends. Written as DNA, the CDR3 is TGTGCCAGCAGCTCTACTTCTAGGAGGTTGTGGAATGAGCAGTTCTTC. Translation gives CASSSTSRRLWNEQFF.

This clonotype has more than one count but fewer than ten. The V and J genes are TRBV4-1 and TRBJ2-4; 8 positions agree with TRBD1. CDR3 size: 15 residues. The germline V gene encodes CDR1 MGHRA and CDR2 YSYEKL. The ends lost 0 bases at V and 6 bases at J; junction bases unmatched: 4. The DNA of the CDR3 is TGCGCCAGCAGCCAAGATATTGGACAGGGAAACATTCAGTACTTC. This gives the protein CASSQDIGQGNIQYF.

The chain couples TRBV20-1 to TRBJ2-3; 11 bases map to TRBD1. The CDR3 sequence is 16 residues long. Germline V gene lookup returns CDR1 DFQATT and CDR2 SNEGSKA (reference sequence). V shed 6 bases and J 4 bases; nucleotides not matched to a gene: 12. DNA for the CDR3: TGCAGTGCCACTCGCGGACAGGGGGCGAGGGCAGATACGCAGTATTTT. Translated, it gives CSATRGQGARADTQYF.

This clonotype has a handful of counts. The chain carries TRBV4-1 and TRBJ2-7, with TRBD1 matching over 7 bases. Germline assignment: CDR1 MGHRA and CDR2 YSYEKL. V gave up 4 bases and J gave up 3 bases; unmatched junction bases: 9. The CDR3 totals 15 residues. As DNA, the CDR3 is TGCGCCAGCAGCCCCCATGGGGACAGCCTCTACGAGCAGTACTTC. This translates into CASSPHGDSLYEQYF.

The sample holds a few counts of this clonotype. The V gene is TRBV7-6, the J gene TRBJ2-1; D uncertain. This CDR3 has 12 amino acids. Trimming pared 5 bases from V and 9 bases from J, leaving 11 bases between. The germline V gene encodes CDR1 SGHVS and CDR2 FNYEAQ. In DNA, the CDR3 is TGTGCCAGCAGCGCAGTAGAACCTGAGCAGTTCTTC. It yields the protein CASSAVEPEQFF.

The chain recombines TRBV12-3 or TRBV12-4 with TRBJ1-2, with 12 bases fitting TRBD1. CDR3 size: 16 residues. J lost 4 bases, V lost 5 bases, and 8 bases had no gene match. The CDR3: CASSPLGTGGLYGYTF. The CDR3 nucleotides are TGTGCCAGCAGTCCCCTTGGGACAGGGGGCCTCTATGGCTACACCTTC.

This clonotype was observed a handful of times. This chain links TRBV7-8 with TRBJ2-1; 10 nucleotides align to TRBD1. The CDR3 totals 14 residues. Germline V gene sequence: CDR1 SGHVS, CDR2 FQNEAQ. Losses at the gene ends were 7 bases for V and 7 bases for J; bases not matched to a gene: 7. CDR3 in DNA: TGTGCCAGCAACTCGGGACAGGGGTGGAATGAGCAGTTCTTC. It is translated as CASNSGQGWNEQFF.

The J gene is TRBJ2-5, the V gene TRBV5-1; the D gene is possibly TRBD2 (6 bases). The CDR3 has 13 amino acids. CDR1 and CDR2 from the germline V gene are SGHRS and YFSETQ. V lost 2 bases, J lost 7 bases, and 12 bases lay in between. In nucleotides, the CDR3 is TGCGCCAGCAGCTTCGGGGAGGAAGGGACCCAGTACTTC. Protein sequence: CASSFGEEGTQYF.

The chain combines TRBV24-1 with TRBJ2-7, with D possibly being TRBD1 (6 bases). V lost 4 bases to trimming and J lost 3 bases, with 6 bases between them. The CDR3 sequence is 12 residues long. Germline CDR1 is KGHDR and CDR2 is SFDVKD. Written as DNA, the CDR3 is TGTGCCACCAGTGAGGACAGCTACGAGCAGTACTTC. This gives the protein CATSEDSYEQYF.

In this sample, this clonotype turned up a few times. The chain combines TRBV7-9 with TRBJ2-1; perhaps TRBD2 as D (5 bases). The CDR3 is made up of 12 amino acids. CDR1 SEHNR and CDR2 FQNEAQ come from the germline V gene (reference sequence). Trimming cost V 8 bases and J 8 bases, with 13 bases left between them. The DNA of the CDR3 is TGTGCCAGCTCCGGGGAGTCCCATGAGCAGTTCTTC. Its translation: CASSGESHEQFF.

V and J are TRBV25-1 and TRBJ2-4; D is possibly TRBD1 (6 bases). This CDR3 is built from 13 residues. Germline loops: CDR1 MGHDK, CDR2 SYGVNS. The V end was cut by 4 bases, the J end by 9 bases, with 13 bases between. In nucleotides, the CDR3 is TGTGCCAGCAGTGTTGGGGGCGCCGGCATTCAGTACTTC. Translating it yields CASSVGGAGIQYF.

The rearrangement links TRBV19 to TRBJ1-1; 11 bases align to TRBD1. The CDR3 is 15 residues long. The V segment lost 7 bases and the J segment 4 bases; nucleotides outside the gene matches: 8. Germline lookup yields CDR1 LNHDA and CDR2 SQIVND (reference sequence). CDR3 in DNA: TGTGCCAGTACCCGGACAGGGGGCGGGGGCACTGAAGCTTTCTTT. Its protein product is CASTRTGGGGTEAFF. The whole variable domain, remainder taken from reference TRBV19 and TRBJ1-1, is DGGITQSPKYLFRKEGQNVTLSCEQNLNHDAMYWYRQDPGQGLRLIYYSQIVNDFQKGDIAEGYSVSREKKESFPLTVTSAQKNPTAFYLCASTRTGGGGTEAFFGQGTRLTVV.

There are a few counts of this clonotype. This sequence joins TRBV20-1 and TRBJ2-5; 14 bases match TRBD2. In germline, CDR1 is DFQATT, CDR2 SNEGSKA (reference sequence). This CDR3 contains 17 residues. The ends lost 3 bases at V and 4 bases at J; junction bases unmatched: 10. Here the CDR3 DNA reads TGCAGTGCTAGGGGACTAGCGGGAGCTCTTTATCCAGAGACCCAGTACTTC. This sequence encodes CSARGLAGALYPETQYF.

The chain is built from TRBV7-2 and TRBJ2-1; D not certain. The CDR3 loop spans 12 amino acids. Trimming removed 5 bases from V and 9 bases from J, with 11 bases in between. Germline V gene lookup returns CDR1 SGHTA and CDR2 FQGNSA. The DNA of the CDR3 is TGTGCCAGCAGCCCGACTTTGCCTGAGCAGTTCTTC. Translation: CASSPTLPEQFF.

Only a few counts were recorded for this clonotype. The genes are TRBV15 and TRBJ2-1; D gene ambiguous. V lost 1 base and J lost 0, with 10 bases in between. The CDR3 consists of 16 residues. Looked up from germline, CDR1 is LNHNV and CDR2 is YYDKDF (reference sequence). This chain's CDR3 is CATSRGDSRSYNEQFF. The CDR3 coding sequence is TGTGCCACCAGCAGAGGAGACTCACGCTCCTACAATGAGCAGTTCTTC.

This chain uses TRBV7-9 with TRBJ2-5, with 7 nucleotides matching TRBD2. The germline V gene encodes CDR1 SEHNR and CDR2 FQNEAQ (reference sequence). Losses at the gene ends were 2 bases for V and 10 bases for J; bases not matched to a gene: 4. There are 12 residues in the CDR3. The CDR3 region is CASSLTGGNQYF. CDR3 nucleotide sequence: TGTGCCAGCAGCTTAACCGGGGGGAACCAGTACTTC.

CDR3 DNA sequence: TGTGCCAGCAGCCAGAAGATGGGGGGCCGGGGAGAGACCCAGTACTTC. Its translation is CASSQKMGGRGETQYF. V gene TRBV7-9 combines with J gene TRBJ2-5; either TRBD1 or TRBD2 may supply D (6 bases each). The CDR3 sequence is 16 residues long. V was trimmed by 5 bases and J by 4 bases, leaving 20 bases between them. Germline V CDR1 and CDR2: SEHNR, FQNEAQ (reference sequence).

The rearrangement links TRBV5-1 to TRBJ2-2, with TRBD2 matching 9 bases. The germline V gene encodes CDR1 SGHRS and CDR2 YFSETQ. V lost 3 bases, J lost 4 bases, and 7 bases stayed unmatched. This CDR3 has 16 residues. The CDR3 nucleotides read TGCGCCAGCAGCTCGACTAGCGGCCACCTCACCGGGGAGCTGTTTTTT. It specifies CASSSTSGHLTGELFF.

This clonotype appeared a few times. This chain joins TRBV15 and TRBJ2-6; D is ambiguous. Trimming took off 1 base at V and 1 base at J, with 8 bases between the two ends. From germline, CDR1 is LNHNV and CDR2 YYDKDF (reference sequence). This CDR3 is 16 amino acids long. The CDR3 DNA reads as TGTGCCACCAGCAGAGCCTGGGGATCTGGGGCCAACGTCCTGACTTTC. Protein: CATSRAWGSGANVLTF. Complete variable domain (other parts from reference TRBV15 and TRBJ2-6): DAMVIQNPRYQVTQFGKPVTLSCSQTLNHNVMYWYQQKSSQAPKLLFHYYDKDFNNEADTPDNFQSRRPNTSFCFLDIRSPGLGDTAMYLCATSRAWGSGANVLTFGAGSRLTVL.

The chain uses TRBV9 and TRBJ2-5, with D possibly being TRBD1 or TRBD2 (6 bases each). The CDR3 consists of 15 residues. Deletions cut 0 bases from V and 2 bases from J, with 11 bases between. Per the germline V gene, CDR1 is SGDLS and CDR2 is YYNGEE. In nucleotides, the CDR3 is TGTGCCAGCAGCGTAGGTCAGGGGACTCAAGAGACCCAGTACTTC. Amino acids: CASSVGQGTQETQYF.

The chain has TRBV19 and TRBJ2-7, with a weak D call TRBD2 (5 bases). The V gene's germline CDR1 is LNHDA and CDR2 SQIVND (reference sequence). The CDR3 contains 15 residues. With 6 bases removed from V and 0 bases from J, the gap between germline ends came to 15 bases. In DNA, the CDR3 is TGTGCCAGTAGCTCTCTTATTGGAGGCTCCTACGAGCAGTACTTC. Translation gives CASSSLIGGSYEQYF.

This clonotype was detected a few times. The V gene is TRBV5-1, the J gene TRBJ2-3, with D perhaps TRBD1 (6 bases). Per the germline V gene, CDR1 is SGHRS and CDR2 is YFSETQ. Trimming shortened V by 6 bases and J by 5 bases, and 13 bases separated the two germline ends. CDR3 length: 13 residues. The CDR3 loop reads CASTPKGGDTQYF. The CDR3 bases are TGCGCCAGCACCCCTAAAGGGGGAGATACGCAGTATTTT. Full variable domain (outside the CDR3, taken from reference TRBV5-1 and TRBJ2-3): KAGVTQTPRYLIKTRGQQVTLSCSPISGHRSVSWYQQTPGQGLQFLFEYFSETQRNKGNFPGRFSGRQFSNSRSEMNVSTLELGDSALYLCASTPKGGDTQYFGPGTRLTVL.

The chain combines TRBV5-1 with TRBJ2-7; TRBD1 matches at 7 bases. The germline V gene encodes CDR1 SGHRS and CDR2 YFSETQ. Losses at the gene ends were 0 bases for V and 9 bases for J; bases not matched to a gene: 0. The CDR3 covers 11 residues. This CDR3 reads CASSLEGAQYF. The CDR3 DNA reads TGCGCCAGCAGCTTGGAGGGGGCGCAGTACTTC.

This chain links TRBV27 with TRBJ2-3; the D gene is possibly TRBD2 (6 bases). The CDR3 length is 16 residues. Trimming pared 0 bases from V and 0 bases from J, leaving 10 bases between. Looked up from germline, CDR1 is MNHEY and CDR2 is SMNVEV (reference sequence). The CDR3 loop reads CASSLSWRGSTDTQYF. The DNA for the CDR3 is TGTGCCAGCAGTTTATCGTGGAGGGGCAGCACAGATACGCAGTATTTT.

The gene calls are TRBV4-1 and TRBJ1-4, with D perhaps matching TRBD1 (6 bases). Germline V gene lookup returns CDR1 MGHRA and CDR2 YSYEKL. V was pared by 1 base and J by 0 bases, with 9 bases between. The CDR3 loop spans 16 amino acids. Here the CDR3 reads CASSQGQGTTNEKLFF. The CDR3 nucleotides are TGCGCCAGCAGCCAAGGGCAGGGGACAACTAATGAAAAACTGTTTTTT.